The rows below give T cell receptor beta chains drawn from one sample of a study of identical twins. Each CDR3 protein is one row after TCRdb ran MiXCR on the 5' RACE reads. The data show over 600,000 distinct CDR3 sequences, with less than 25% seen just once and 4% to 5.5% held by the top ten. This sample also appeared in a second study, on T cells expressing NK-cell markers.

The sequenced material came from PBMCs. All receptors come from a young woman in good health. Each CDR3 is given with its conserved first and last residue. D genes are given only for firm matches. Clone size is shown for a subset of rows, as once, few, many or a class of expanded clone.

TRBJ2-5,TRBD2,.,TRBV2,CASSAASGGPGTQYF,TGTGCCAGCAGTGCAGCCAGCGGGGGGCCGGGGACCCAGTACTTC
TRBJ2-7,.,few,TRBV5-5,CASSRRGAILSYEQYF,TGTGCCAGCAGCCGCCGGGGCGCGATACTTTCCTACGAGCAGTACTTC
TRBJ2-1,TRBD2,few,TRBV5-1,CASSLEGLAGGMTYNEQFF,TGCGCCAGCAGCTTGGAAGGACTAGCGGGGGGGATGACCTACAATGAGCAGTTCTTC
TRBJ2-1,TRBD2,few,TRBV15,CATKRGRDNEQFF,TGTGCCACCAAGCGGGGCCGGGACAATGAGCAGTTCTTC
TRBJ2-7,TRBD2,.,TRBV20-1,CSARATSGNSYEQYF,TGCAGTGCTAGAGCGACTAGCGGGAACTCCTACGAGCAGTACTTC
TRBJ2-5,TRBD1,few,TRBV6-5,CASSYSLSRGQETQYF,TGTGCCAGCAGTTACTCGTTGAGCAGGGGGCAAGAGACCCAGTACTTC
TRBJ2-5,.,many,TRBV2,CASTDGARETQYF,TGTGCCAGCACTGACGGGGCGCGGGAGACCCAGTACTTC
TRBJ2-5,TRBD1,few,TRBV7-2,CASSSHRETGWVETQYF,TGTGCCAGCAGCTCCCACCGAGAGACAGGGTGGGTCGAGACCCAGTACTTC
TRBJ1-6,TRBD1,.,TRBV6-5,CASSYSQGAYSPLHF,TGTGCCAGCAGTTACTCGCAGGGGGCATATTCACCCCTCCACTTT
TRBJ2-3,.,.,TRBV18,CASSQGPSTDTQYF,TGTGCCAGCTCACAGGGCCCGAGCACAGATACGCAGTATTTT
TRBJ2-7,TRBD2,.,TRBV7-2,CASSRRTLAGSGEQYF,TGTGCCAGCAGCCGCCGGACACTAGCGGGGAGTGGCGAGCAGTACTTC
TRBJ2-7,.,.,TRBV10-3,CAISESVNEQYF,TGTGCCATCAGTGAGTCAGTCAACGAGCAGTACTTC
TRBJ2-3,TRBD2,.,TRBV7-7,CASSLFPTSGTTDTQYF,TGTGCTAGCAGCTTATTCCCGACTAGCGGAACCACAGATACGCAGTATTTT
TRBJ2-1,.,.,TRBV20-1,CSANNHRTDLYNEQFF,TGCAGTGCAAACAACCACCGGACAGACCTCTACAATGAGCAGTTCTTC
TRBJ2-3,TRBD2,.,TRBV7-8,CASNGISGRTDTQYF,TGTGCCAGTAATGGGATTAGCGGGAGAACAGATACGCAGTATTTT
TRBJ2-5,.,.,TRBV12-3/TRBV12-4,CASSVRRETQYF,TGTGCCAGCAGCGTGAGACGGGAGACCCAGTACTTC
TRBJ2-7,.,few,TRBV12-3/TRBV12-4,CASSTEGRGYEQYF,TGTGCCAGCAGTACGGAAGGGCGAGGCTACGAGCAGTACTTC